This T cell receptor beta chain emerged from a study of T cell responses to AZD1222 COVID-19 vaccine (dated by TCRdb to about 2021). Looking at the study overall: Because spike-specific TCR depth and breadth did not differ between the two schedules, AZD1222 recipients who got a second dose at roughly 4 weeks were pooled with those who got a second dose at roughly 12 weeks. A total of just over 230 trial participants underwent TCR sequencing, of whom around 210 had received two doses of AZD1222 and some 25 had received two doses of the MenACWY control vaccine. Trial participants were enrolled by age into subgroups of 18-55, 56-69 and 70-plus years, and around 150, 29 and 61 TCR-sequenced participants, respectively, were included in these subgroups.

The CDR3 regions of human TCRbeta chains were analyzed by immunosequencing. The source study handled its data this way. Repertoire TCRs were checked for matches against a reference library of SARS-CoV-2-specific TCRs that had been generated using the MIRA antigen-specificity platform. Breadth was defined as the fraction of unique TCRs that were SARS-CoV-2-associated, and depth was defined as the fraction of total T cells that were SARS-CoV-2-associated. Each spike-specific TCR was assigned to its reactive spike region and to a CD4 or CD8 class using the MIRA data. Log10-transformed breadth and depth values were compared by one-way ANOVA with Sidak's multiple comparisons tests. TCRdb carries this immuneACCESS record with in-frame sequences only. Its versions omit some clonotypes, under half of them owing to an unresolved V gene in the studies checked, with the rest unexplained. The V and J calls and the clone size are those of that table, but D and trimming were determined from the DNA. The sample table shows 100,000 to 150,000 clones, and about 93% are seen once. The ten largest clones take up roughly 7.2% of the sample.

Reading the label with the study, this specimen's time point is: baseline before first vaccination. Vaccinee samples were obtained from the UK trials COV001 and COV002, which included a single-blind randomized controlled phase 2/3 trial of AZD1222 (ChAdOx1 nCoV-19) in healthy adults. For TCRbeta chain sequencing, PBMC samples were collected from trial participants at day 0 and at day 28 after the second dose. As to this clone: The antigen this receptor binds is unknown. Base qualities are not recorded, but no much larger clone differs from it by a single base.

V is trimmed back by 0 bases and J by 2 bases, and the junction contains 0 bases that no gene match accounts for. According to the germline V gene, CDR1 reads SGHDT and CDR2 reads YYEEEE. Taken from cysteine to phenylalanine, the CDR3 has 14 residues. The only DNA kept is the CDR3, 42 bases in frame from the first base. The investigation overall reported the following: Because no day 14 peak-response samples were available, repertoires were characterized only after the peak T cell response. Spike-specific TCR breadth and depth rose significantly after two AZD1222 doses compared with day 0 and with MenACWY recipients. Most participants were white British and females outnumbered males, and the authors suggested that clonal diversity may have been underestimated. In the small 56-69-year group, the increase in depth fell short of significance, most likely because of low power. CD4 TCRs associated with the vaccine covered the entire spike protein, and the dominant responses were in regions 160-218 and 743-854. Epitopes outside the regions mutated in the B.1.351 and B.1.1.7 variants were reportedly recognized by nearly half of the unique spike-specific TCRs. Conclusions about previously exposed vaccinees are limited, since just six AZD1222 recipients were seropositive for SARS-CoV-2 at baseline.

The receptor was derived from an adult in good health. Sequencing was performed on peripheral blood, taken on day 0 of AZD1222 vaccination. This sequence uses TRBV5-6 and TRBJ2-7; 9 bases in the junction line up with TRBD2. DNA sequence: TGTGCCAGCAGCTTGGCTAGCGGGACCTACGAGCAGTACTTC. Its protein is CASSLASGTYEQYF.